The rows below give T cell receptor beta chains drawn from one sample of a study of CXCR3-negative and CXCR3-positive naive CD8 T cells. TCRdb reprocessed the 5' RACE reads, keeping one entry per CDR3 protein, no DNA. The sample has tens of thousands of distinct CDR3 sequences; the top ten hold approximately 0.67%. The sequencing sample was made of naive CXCR3+ CD8+ T cells from blood. These receptors were obtained from a human donor in good health. Some clones in this sample may be carry-over from other donors' samples. CDR3s include the opening cysteine and the closing phenylalanine or tryptophan.

v_gene	j_gene	CDR3aa
TRBV15	TRBJ2-7	CATSMGSGAAYEQYF
TRBV4-2	TRBJ2-2	CASSQGSGTSGTNTGELFF
TRBV5-1	TRBJ2-1	CASSITGVDEQFF
TRBV4-1	TRBJ2-5	CASSQVMAEETQYF
TRBV11-2	TRBJ1-3	CASSPGAGSGNTIYF
TRBV28	TRBJ2-1	CASSEGLTPYNEQFF
TRBV21-1	TRBJ2-5	CASSTTEPMYQETQYF
TRBV11-1	TRBJ2-7	CASSLVSDSYEQYF
TRBV6-5	TRBJ2-7	CASSYGTGSSYEQYF
TRBV27	TRBJ1-1	CASSLSDRGIF
TRBV4-3	TRBJ1-6	CASSQEGEGRDASPLHF
TRBV7-9	TRBJ1-1	CASAGRGYTEAFF
TRBV7-9	TRBJ2-7	CASSGMGPYEQYF
TRBV7-9	TRBJ2-4	CASSQTSTATKNIQYF
TRBV7-6	TRBJ2-7	CASSLGPGTYEQYF
TRBV7-9	TRBJ2-7	CASSLSPSGYSYEQYF
TRBV11-2	TRBJ2-7	CASSSGRNEQYF
TRBV15	TRBJ2-7	CATSRTGTGSVEQYF
TRBV29-1	TRBJ2-3	CSGAGGTTDTQYF
TRBV5-6	TRBJ2-7	CASSLTGDWGQYF
TRBV10-3	TRBJ2-5	CAISEPALQETQYF
TRBV25-1	TRBJ2-2	CASSVALGGTGELFF
TRBV25-1	TRBJ1-1	CASRVQGNTEAFF
TRBV7-3	TRBJ2-7	CASSLSGVLSYEQYF
TRBV12-3/TRBV12-4	TRBJ2-7	CASSLDGLSYEQYF
TRBV5-5	TRBJ2-1	CASALGDGNEQFF
TRBV9	TRBJ1-5	CASSAGATNQPQHF
TRBV4-1	TRBJ2-5	CASSQTSGLGETQYF
TRBV20-1	TRBJ2-3	CSATSGEDSTDTQYF
TRBV18	TRBJ2-1	CASSPLLTGGPYEQFF
TRBV7-9	TRBJ2-3	CASSLGTDVTDTQYF
TRBV7-9	TRBJ2-7	CASSSYDSPYEQYF
TRBV24-1	TRBJ2-1	CATSESGSSYNEQFF
TRBV28	TRBJ2-7	CASSLLGQGYSYEQYF
TRBV6-4	TRBJ2-1	CASSDGAWGEQFF
TRBV28	TRBJ2-2	CASSLANTGELFF
TRBV6-5	TRBJ2-1	CASSYSDRGFYNEQFF
TRBV10-3	TRBJ2-3	CAISGVAGSTDTQYF
TRBV28	TRBJ1-1	CASSLKAEKNTEAFF
TRBV14	TRBJ2-3	CASSQMGDTQYF
TRBV14	TRBJ2-5	CASSKRSVQETQYF
TRBV12-3/TRBV12-4	TRBJ2-7	CASSYLREGGSRYEQYF
TRBV28	TRBJ1-1	CASSFGLEAFF
TRBV20-1	TRBJ2-3	CSARGLAGGSTDTQYF
TRBV7-2	TRBJ1-5	CASSLEQGSNQPQHF
TRBV23-1	TRBJ2-4	CASSQPVPGGQNIQYF
TRBV9	TRBJ1-6	CASSVSWDPEENSPLHF
TRBV7-9	TRBJ2-1	CASTIREGLHGYNEQFF
TRBV7-3	TRBJ2-7	CASSRGATGADEQYF
TRBV5-1	TRBJ2-1	CASSLADGGPPFF
TRBV7-9	TRBJ2-1	CASALGTGDRFF
TRBV20-1	TRBJ2-7	CSARDTGTGAYEQYF
TRBV24-1	TRBJ1-1	CATSEGGGTEAFF
TRBV19	TRBJ1-1	CASSTWDTNTEAFF
TRBV9	TRBJ2-3	CASSAHTGTSPLTDTQYF
TRBV7-9	TRBJ2-1	CASSSSVGTRLRMAYNEQFF
TRBV5-5	TRBJ2-1	CASSLGLAGLSYNEQFF
TRBV10-3	TRBJ2-1	CAISENMYNEQFF
TRBV27	TRBJ2-7	CASSLGSAAEQYF